Following are 27 T cell receptor beta chains from one sample sequenced in a study of a mutant IDH1 vaccine in newly diagnosed glioma. Time point of the sample: week 47, end of study. Doses consisted of 300 ug of mutant IDH1 20-mer peptide each, paired with topical imiquimod. Some clones are missing from TCRdb's copy, which holds only in-frame ones; the method was immunoSEQ multiplex PCR. The table has fewer than 25,000 clones, approximately 84% seen once. Their cognate antigens are unknown. Material: PBMCs, obtained from a glioma patient whose treatment included an IDH1 peptide vaccine. These TCRs come from a man aged 40-49 years with glioma.

This clone has only a few counts. The V gene is TRBV18, the J gene TRBJ1-3, with TRBD1 as a possible D gene (6 bases). Germline lookup yields CDR1 KGHSH and CDR2 LQKENI. The CDR3 is 15 residues long. Trimming removed 4 bases at V and 0 bases at J, with 10 bases between. The CDR3 sequence: CASSRTAASGNTIYF. CDR3 sequence (DNA): TGTGCCAGCTCACGGACAGCCGCCTCTGGAAACACCATATATTTT.

The rearrangement links TRBV6-1 to TRBJ2-7; 7 positions match TRBD1. Germline V gives CDR1 MNHNS, CDR2 SASEGT. The J segment lost 2 bases and the V segment lost 8 bases, leaving 3 bases of the junction unmatched. The CDR3 extends over 12 amino acids. The CDR3 nucleotides are TGTGCCAGCCTAAGGGGGCCCTACGAGCAGTACTTC. Translation: CASLRGPYEQYF.

J is TRBJ1-2 and V is TRBV6-6, with 7 bases that match TRBD1. Germline loops: CDR1 MNHNY, CDR2 SVGAGI (reference sequence). The CDR3 spans 14 residues. V dropped 5 bases and J dropped 4; count of bases not matched to a gene: 7. The CDR3 DNA is TGTGCCAGCAGTACCCCCGGGACAGCCTATGGCTACACCTTC. Residues: CASSTPGTAYGYTF.

This rearrangement joins TRBV4-3 to TRBJ2-3, with 11 bases fitting TRBD2. The germline CDR1 and CDR2 sequences are LGHNA and YSLEER. The CDR3 is made up of 15 amino acids. Trimming at V came to 7 bases and at J to 2 bases, leaving 5 bases not matched to a gene. Here the CDR3 DNA reads TGCGCCAGCACCCCGGGACTAGCGGACACAGATACGCAGTATTTT. It translates to CASTPGLADTDTQYF.

This chain connects TRBV4-1 to TRBJ2-7; D is unresolved. The V gene's germline CDR1 is MGHRA and CDR2 YSYEKL. The CDR3 extends over 15 amino acids. Trimming took off 0 bases at V and 2 bases at J, with 11 bases between the two ends. CDR3 coding DNA: TGCGCCAGCAGCCAAGATCCGCATACCCCCTACGAGCAGTACTTC. Encoded protein: CASSQDPHTPYEQYF.

V gene TRBV29-1 combines with J gene TRBJ2-1; no clear D gene. Germline V CDR1 and CDR2: SQVTM, ANQGSEA. Trimming took off 7 bases at V and 6 bases at J, with 13 bases between the two ends. The CDR3 is 12 residues long. The CDR3 DNA is TGCAGCGGCCGGGTCGTTGGCAATGAGCAGTTCTTC. This translates into CSGRVVGNEQFF.

This chain links TRBV18 with TRBJ1-3, with D possibly being TRBD1 (6 bases). CDR3 length: 15 residues. The V end was cut by 5 bases, the J end by 0 bases, with 11 bases between. Germline V gives CDR1 KGHSH, CDR2 LQKENI. CDR3 bases: TGTGCCAGCTCATGGGACACGAGCTCTGGAAACACCATATATTTT. It codes for CASSWDTSSGNTIYF.

This chain links TRBV27 with TRBJ1-5; D possibly corresponds to TRBD1 (5 bases). Germline lookup yields CDR1 MNHEY and CDR2 SMNVEV (reference sequence). Trimming pared 2 bases from V and 1 base from J, leaving 12 bases between. The CDR3 totals 16 residues. CDR3 bases: TGTGCCAGCAGTTTAAGGTTACGGGACAGCAATCAGCCCCAGCATTTT. Encoded protein: CASSLRLRDSNQPQHF.

The CDR3 bases are TGTGCCAGCAGCCCTTGGCCGGGGTTCCAAGAGACCCAGTACTTC. Its protein product is CASSPWPGFQETQYF. The V gene is TRBV7-3, the J gene TRBJ2-5; maybe TRBD2 (5 bases). This CDR3 has 15 residues. V dropped 5 bases and J dropped 1 base, with 14 bases sitting between them. CDR1 is SGHTA and CDR2 is FQGTGA in the germline V gene.

The gene calls are TRBV4-1 and TRBJ2-7, with D perhaps matching TRBD1 (5 bases). The germline V and J ends were trimmed by 7 bases and 3 bases, with 22 bases remaining between them. The CDR3 is made up of 16 amino acids. Germline V CDR1 and CDR2: MGHRA, YSYEKL. The CDR3 sequence is CASTRSEEWGNYEQYF. The CDR3, as DNA: TGCGCCAGCACCCGTTCTGAGGAGTGGGGCAACTACGAGCAGTACTTC.

This chain joins TRBV5-4 and TRBJ2-5; 9 positions match TRBD1. Germline-derived CDR1 and CDR2 are SGHNT and YYREEE (reference sequence). With 2 bases clipped from V and 5 bases from J, the junction kept 4 bases outside the gene matches. The CDR3 spans 14 residues. CDR3 sequence reads: CASSLGQGRETQYF. Here the CDR3 DNA reads TGTGCCAGCAGCTTAGGACAGGGGAGGGAGACCCAGTACTTC.

The chain links TRBV18 to TRBJ2-7; a weak D match, TRBD1 (6 bases). Germline values: CDR1 KGHSH, CDR2 LQKENI. The CDR3 runs to 15 residues. V lost 3 bases and J lost 3, with 15 bases in between. CDR3 amino acids: CASSPGLSGDYEQYF. In DNA, the CDR3 is TGTGCCAGCTCACCCGGACTCTCAGGGGACTACGAGCAGTACTTC.

This clone occurred a few times. This rearrangement joins TRBV4-2 to TRBJ2-7; 12 bases are shared with TRBD2. The CDR3 runs to 17 residues. Trimming took 0 bases from V and 5 from J; bases not matched to a gene: 8. Germline CDR1 and CDR2: LGHNA and YNFKEQ. CDR3 in amino acids: CASSQDPGLAGRNEQYF. The CDR3 DNA follows: TGTGCCAGCAGCCAAGACCCCGGACTAGCGGGAAGGAACGAGCAGTACTTC.

The chain has TRBV4-2 and TRBJ1-4; D uncertain. V lost 0 bases to trimming and J lost 7 bases, with 12 bases between them. The germline V gene has CDR1 LGHNA and CDR2 YNFKEQ. CDR3 length equals 15 residues. CDR3 in DNA: TGTGCCAGCAGCCAAGAATCGTTGGAGCGTGAAAAACTGTTTTTT. Amino acid sequence: CASSQESLEREKLFF.

The chain links TRBV19 to TRBJ1-1; D is possibly TRBD1 (5 bases). The V gene lost 3 bases and the J gene lost 3 bases, with 11 bases spanning the gap. Germline V gene data show CDR1 as LNHDA and CDR2 as SQIVND (reference sequence). CDR3 length: 14 residues. CDR3 amino acids: CASSIMGVDTEAFF. The CDR3 DNA reads TGTGCCAGTAGTATCATGGGGGTTGACACTGAAGCTTTCTTT.

With respect to this clone: Different DNA sequences within this sample yield the same CDR3. V usage is TRBV18 and J usage is TRBJ2-4, with 9 bases identical to TRBD1. V lost 6 bases and J lost 3; bases outside the gene matches: 3. The CDR3 runs to 14 residues. The germline CDR1 and CDR2 sequences are KGHSH and LQKENI. In DNA, the CDR3 is TGTGCCAGCTCCCCGACAGGGGGCAAAAACATTCAGTACTTC. This translates into CASSPTGGKNIQYF.

J is TRBJ2-5 and V is TRBV2; a possible D gene is TRBD2 (6 bases). V was cut by 6 bases and J by 5 bases, with 19 bases left in between. Germline CDR1 is SNHLY and CDR2 is FYNNEI. The CDR3 totals 15 residues. CDR3 in amino acids: CASRPPRAGGETQYF. In nucleotides, the CDR3 is TGTGCCAGCAGACCCCCCCGGGCCGGAGGGGAGACCCAGTACTTC.

The CDR3 spells CASRPMSQGTEAFF. As DNA, the CDR3 is TGTGCCAGCCGCCCTATGTCGCAGGGCACTGAAGCTTTCTTT. The rearrangement joins TRBV6-1 to TRBJ1-1; possibly TRBD1 for D (5 bases). CDR1 and CDR2 (germline): MNHNS, SASEGT. Trimming shortened V by 8 bases and J by 4 bases, and 17 bases separated the two germline ends. The CDR3 runs 14 residues.

V is TRBV6-1 and J is TRBJ1-2, with a weak D call TRBD1 (5 bases). The V gene's germline CDR1 is MNHNS and CDR2 SASEGT. Trimming left V 2 bases short and J 4 bases short, with 11 bases between. The CDR3 length is 14 residues. The CDR3 sequence is CASSERRDSYGYTF. DNA for the CDR3: TGTGCCAGCAGTGAAAGGAGGGACTCCTATGGCTACACCTTC.

This chain links TRBV7-9 with TRBJ1-5; 10 bases are shared with TRBD1. Germline CDR1 reads SEHNR; CDR2 reads FQNEAQ (reference sequence). V was clipped by 5 bases and J by 7 bases; unmatched bases: 5. The CDR3 spans 14 residues. This chain's CDR3 is CASSPTGGRQPQHF. Here the CDR3 DNA reads TGTGCCAGCAGCCCGACAGGGGGCAGGCAGCCCCAGCATTTT. Variable domain in full (rest from reference TRBV7-9 and TRBJ1-5): DTGVSQNPRHKITKRGQNVTFRCDPISEHNRLYWYRQTLGQGPEFLTYFQNEAQLEKSRLLSDRFSAERPKGSFSTLEIQRTEQGDSAMYLCASSPTGGRQPQHFGDGTRLSIL.

The rearrangement links TRBV4-3 to TRBJ1-1; the D is unclear. The CDR3 consists of 18 residues. Trimming left V 0 bases short and J 3 bases short, with 20 bases between. In germline, CDR1 is LGHNA, CDR2 YSLEER. This chain's CDR3 is CASSQERAGLRSDTEAFF. Here the CDR3 DNA reads TGCGCCAGCAGCCAAGAAAGGGCCGGGCTCAGGTCGGACACTGAAGCTTTCTTT.

The rearrangement joins TRBV11-2 to TRBJ1-1, with 9 bases identical to TRBD1. Germline lookup yields CDR1 SGHAT and CDR2 FQNNGV. The CDR3 spans 11 residues. V was pared by 4 bases and J by 10 bases, with 1 base of the junction left unmatched. CDR3 nucleotides: TGTGCCAGCAGCTCGGGACAGGGAGCTTTCTTT. It is translated as CASSSGQGAFF.

This clone was detected once. The chain links TRBV18 to TRBJ1-5; D perhaps matches TRBD1 (5 bases). V was clipped by 2 bases and J by 0 bases, with 11 bases between them. From germline, CDR1 is KGHSH and CDR2 LQKENI. This CDR3 contains 16 residues. CDR3 amino acids: CASSPGWDVSNQPQHF. CDR3 DNA sequence: TGTGCCAGCTCACCAGGATGGGACGTTAGCAATCAGCCCCAGCATTTT. Full variable domain (missing parts from reference TRBV18 and TRBJ1-5): NAGVMQNPRHLVRRRGQEARLRCSPMKGHSHVYWYRQLPEEGLKFMVYLQKENIIDESGMPKERFSAEFPKEGPSILRIQQVVRGDSAAYFCASSPGWDVSNQPQHFGDGTRLSIL.

The chain is built from TRBV4-2 and TRBJ2-7, with TRBD2 identical over 10 bases. This CDR3 spans 14 amino acids. J was trimmed by 3 bases and V by 2 bases; bases with no gene match: 1. Looked up from germline, CDR1 is LGHNA and CDR2 is YNFKEQ. Here the CDR3 reads CASSQTSGVYEQYF. DNA for the CDR3: TGTGCCAGCAGCCAAACTAGCGGGGTCTACGAGCAGTACTTC.

This clone was counted between two and nine times. J is TRBJ1-3 and V is TRBV19; D might be TRBD1 (6 bases). CDR1 and CDR2 (germline): LNHDA, SQIVND (reference sequence). The CDR3 has 17 residues. V lost 5 bases to trimming and J lost 0 bases, with 17 bases between them. CDR3 in amino acids: CASSVIVTGLSGNTIYF. CDR3 DNA sequence: TGTGCCAGTAGTGTCATCGTGACAGGACTCTCTGGAAACACCATATATTTT. The whole variable domain, filled in from reference TRBV19 and TRBJ1-3, reads DGGITQSPKYLFRKEGQNVTLSCEQNLNHDAMYWYRQDPGQGLRLIYYSQIVNDFQKGDIAEGYSVSREKKESFPLTVTSAQKNPTAFYLCASSVIVTGLSGNTIYFGEGSWLTVV.

In this sample, this clone turned up once. This chain joins TRBV5-4 and TRBJ2-1, with 11 bases aligning to TRBD2. With 0 bases clipped from V and 5 bases from J, the junction kept 1 base outside the gene matches. This CDR3 is 15 amino acids long. Germline V CDR1 and CDR2: SGHNT, YYREEE (reference sequence). The CDR3 DNA reads TGTGCCAGCAGCTTGGGACTAGCGGGGCACAATGAGCAGTTCTTC. This translates into CASSLGLAGHNEQFF.

In its sample, this clone was seen a few times. The J gene is TRBJ1-1, the V gene TRBV18, with 8 bases aligning to TRBD1. The CDR3 has 14 residues. Germline CDR1 and CDR2: KGHSH and LQKENI. With V trimmed by 5 bases and J by 0 bases, 2 bases remained unmatched. CDR3 sequence (DNA): TGTGCCAGCTCAACGGACAGGGTGAACACTGAAGCTTTCTTT. Translation gives CASSTDRVNTEAFF.